The rows below give T cell receptor beta chains drawn from one sample of a study of regulatory T cells in long-lasting Graves disease. Each CDR3 protein is one row after TCRdb ran MiXCR on the multiplex PCR reads. This table has under 500,000 distinct CDR3 sequences, around 15% appearing once. Separately, the same data were catalogued under a study of T cells in Graves' hyperthyroidism and ophthalmopathy.

The starting material was peripheral blood mononuclear cells (PBMCs), obtained at new diagnosis, from a patient treated with antithyroid drugs. The receptors were gathered from a woman aged 25-40 years with Graves disease. CDR3s include the opening cysteine and the closing phenylalanine or tryptophan. A D gene is named only where the DNA matches it firmly. For some rows the clone size is stated as once, few or many, or as a class when expanded; others skip it.

CDR3aa	CDR3nt	v_gene	j_gene	abundance	d_gene
CASSLGTAGDETQYF	TGCGCCAGCAGCTTGGGGACAGCGGGAGATGAGACCCAGTACTTC	TRBV5-1	TRBJ2-5	many	TRBD2
CAISESKSEQFF	TGTGCCATCAGTGAGTCAAAAAGTGAGCAGTTCTTC	TRBV10-3	TRBJ2-1	.	.
CASSYSKRSSYEQYF	TGTGCCAGCAGTTACTCGAAGCGGAGCTCCTACGAGCAGTACTTC	TRBV6-2/TRBV6-3	TRBJ2-7	many	.
CASSPPGTGYNEQFF	TGTGCCAGCAGCCCCCCCGGGACAGGCTACAATGAGCAGTTCTTC	TRBV7-9	TRBJ2-1	many	TRBD1
CASSAGPGGDTQYF	TGTGCCAGCAGCGCGGGCCCGGGAGGAGATACGCAGTATTTT	TRBV9	TRBJ2-3	few	TRBD2
CASSEALGGHSYNEQFF	TGTGCCAGCAGTGAAGCGCTAGGGGGCCACTCCTACAATGAGCAGTTCTTC	TRBV6-1	TRBJ2-1	few	TRBD1
CASSEEQGNTEAFF	TGCGCCAGCAGTGAAGAACAGGGGAACACTGAAGCTTTCTTT	TRBV10-1	TRBJ1-1	.	.
CASSGQPNYGYTF	TGTGCCAGCTCGGGGCAACCAAACTATGGCTACACCTTC	TRBV7-2	TRBJ1-2	many	.
CSTDQTASTDTQYF	TGCAGCACGGACCAGACAGCTAGCACAGATACGCAGTATTTT	TRBV20-1	TRBJ2-3	few	.
CASSEGLAGNEQFF	TGTGCCAGCAGTGAAGGACTAGCAGGCAATGAGCAGTTCTTC	TRBV2	TRBJ2-1	.	TRBD2
CASSLVGRRGQETQYF	TGTGCCAGCAGCTTAGTCGGACGCAGGGGCCAAGAGACCCAGTACTTC	TRBV7-9	TRBJ2-5	few	.
CASSLFLSVNTGELFF	TGCGCCAGCAGCTTGTTCCTCAGCGTGAACACCGGGGAGCTGTTTTTT	TRBV5-1	TRBJ2-2	few	.
CACSRLPQETQYF	TGTGCCTGCAGTCGACTACCCCAAGAGACCCAGTACTTC	TRBV28	TRBJ2-5	few	.
CAIGQGRTEAFF	TGTGCCATCGGACAGGGTAGGACTGAAGCTTTCTTT	TRBV10-3	TRBJ1-1	many	TRBD1
CASAGTNEKLFF	TGCGCCAGCGCTGGAACTAATGAAAAACTGTTTTTT	TRBV5-1	TRBJ1-4	few	.
CSVPSGSRAYNEQFF	TGCAGTGTTCCGAGCGGGAGTAGGGCCTACAATGAGCAGTTCTTC	TRBV20-1	TRBJ2-1	many	TRBD2
CSASALKETQYF	TGCAGTGCTAGTGCCCTGAAAGAGACCCAGTACTTC	TRBV20-1	TRBJ2-5	many	.
CASSSHSKPYEQYF	TGTGCCAGCAGCTCACACAGTAAACCCTACGAGCAGTACTTC	TRBV11-2	TRBJ2-7	many	.
CASSQLLSGTSGASTDTQYF	TGCGCCAGCAGCCAACTCCTTTCCGGGACTAGCGGCGCTAGCACAGATACGCAGTATTTT	TRBV4-1	TRBJ2-3	.	TRBD2
CSASRDHAMDTQYF	TGCAGTGCTAGCCGGGACCACGCAATGGATACGCAGTATTTT	TRBV20-1	TRBJ2-3	.	.
CASSQEHPRTSGSVGTDTQYF	TGCGCCAGCAGCCAAGAACACCCCCGGACTAGCGGGAGTGTCGGCACAGATACGCAGTATTTT	TRBV4-1	TRBJ2-3	few	TRBD2
CASSNRNTDTQYF	TGTGCCAGCAGCAACCGGAACACAGATACGCAGTATTTT	TRBV28	TRBJ2-3	many	.
CASSMGKTGYEQYF	TGTGCCAGTAGTATGGGGAAGACGGGCTACGAGCAGTACTTC	TRBV19	TRBJ2-7	.	.
CASSLLGWGLVTDTQYF	TGTGCCAGCAGCCTACTAGGGTGGGGACTCGTCACAGATACGCAGTATTTT	TRBV7-2	TRBJ2-3	few	.
CATSDPYGTSGSDEQFF	TGTGCCACCAGTGATCCTTACGGGACTAGCGGGAGTGATGAGCAGTTCTTC	TRBV24-1	TRBJ2-1	.	TRBD2
CASSRDPGLGNEQFF	TGTGCCAGCAGCCGTGACCCGGGACTAGGCAATGAGCAGTTCTTC	TRBV5-6	TRBJ2-1	.	TRBD2
CASGGGQETQYF	TGTGCCAGCGGGGGGGGCCAAGAGACCCAGTACTTC	TRBV7-9	TRBJ2-5	many	TRBD2
CASSFELVRGTQYF	TGTGCCAGCAGTTTCGAGTTAGTGAGGGGTACGCAGTATTTT	TRBV28	TRBJ2-3	many	.
CASSPPENGPQHF	TGTGCCAGCAGCCCCCCCGAGAATGGGCCCCAGCATTTT	TRBV7-2	TRBJ1-5	.	.
CATSDPGRSTYNEQFF	TGTGCCACCAGTGATCCAGGCCGTTCCACCTACAATGAGCAGTTCTTC	TRBV24-1	TRBJ2-1	many	.
CASSPLPSYTDTQYF	TGTGCCAGCAGTCCTCTACCATCCTACACAGATACGCAGTATTTT	TRBV6-2/TRBV6-3	TRBJ2-3	many	.
CASSSPHSGSPINYEQYF	TGTGCCAGCAGCTCACCCCACAGCGGGAGCCCGATAAACTACGAGCAGTACTTC	TRBV7-2	TRBJ2-7	few	TRBD2
CASSSVGLAGGEGEQFF	TGTGCCAGCAGCTCAGTGGGACTAGCGGGAGGAGAGGGTGAGCAGTTCTTC	TRBV11-1	TRBJ2-1	many	TRBD2
CASSQGTSRNNEQFF	TGTGCCAGCAGCCAGGGGACTAGCAGAAACAATGAGCAGTTCTTC	TRBV7-2	TRBJ2-1	.	TRBD2
CSARAGIYQPQHF	TGCAGTGCTAGAGCAGGGATCTATCAGCCCCAGCATTTT	TRBV20-1	TRBJ1-5	many	.
CASSSLSGAVAKNIQYF	TGTGCCAGCAGCTCCCTTAGCGGGGCAGTAGCCAAAAACATTCAGTACTTC	TRBV7-2	TRBJ2-4	many	TRBD2
CASNRGSSGYTF	TGTGCCAGTAATAGGGGTTCGAGTGGCTACACCTTC	TRBV19	TRBJ1-2	few	.
CASSLVVDIGANTEAFF	TGTGCCAGCAGCTTGGTAGTTGATATCGGGGCGAACACTGAAGCTTTCTTT	TRBV5-1	TRBJ1-1	.	.
CASSHTGTSGRGEETQYF	TGTGCCAGCAGCCATACCGGGACTAGCGGAAGGGGAGAAGAGACCCAGTACTTC	TRBV3-1	TRBJ2-5	.	TRBD2
CASSPGRGNIQYF	TGTGCCAGCAGCCCGGGAAGGGGGAACATTCAGTACTTC	TRBV11-2	TRBJ2-4	many	.
CATSDSTQGGSNQPQHF	TGTGCCACCAGTGATTCAACTCAGGGAGGCAGCAATCAGCCCCAGCATTTT	TRBV24-1	TRBJ1-5	many	.
CASRRTSRDTGELFF	TGTGCCAGCAGACGGACTAGCAGGGACACCGGGGAGCTGTTTTTT	TRBV12-3/TRBV12-4	TRBJ2-2	many	TRBD2
CASSLREREQYF	TGTGCCAGCAGCTTGCGGGAGAGGGAGCAGTACTTC	TRBV7-2	TRBJ2-7	many	TRBD2
CATERGDYGYTF	TGTGCCACCGAAAGGGGGGACTATGGCTACACCTTC	TRBV28	TRBJ1-2	many	.
CASSPRVQPGNIQYF	TGCGCCAGCAGCCCCCGTGTCCAACCGGGAAACATTCAGTACTTC	TRBV5-1	TRBJ2-4	few	.
CASSLDGSGGITQYF	TGTGCCAGCAGCTTAGATGGTTCAGGGGGCATTACGCAGTATTTT	TRBV7-8	TRBJ2-3	many	TRBD1
CASSPYRDPNEKLFF	TGTGCCAGCAGCCCATACCGGGACCCTAATGAAAAACTGTTTTTT	TRBV3-1	TRBJ1-4	.	.